In this sample, the clone carrying this T cell receptor (beta chain) turned up a few times. The target antigen is unknown. These data come from a study of vaccination and CD4 T cells after COVID-19. Overall study: Control cultures were given a CEFX pool, an HIV-1 Nef pool, or no peptide.

Germline V gene data show CDR1 as DFQATT and CDR2 as SNEGSKA (reference sequence). V gave up 3 bases and J gave up 0 bases, with 12 bases separating them. This CDR3 has 15 amino acids. Noted treatment: approximately 11-day PBMC culture with coronavirus spike peptide pools or control peptides (ViraFEST assay). In the ViraFEST assay, peptide-pool expansion preceded TCR sequencing of expanded clonotypes. An Oncomine TCR Beta short-read assay was used to sequence the DNA from cultured CD4+ T cells. In TCRdb, the PCR reads were re-called with MiXCR into one record per CDR3 protein. The sample lists 11,000 or so distinct CDR3 sequences, 56% occurring once.

The V call is TRBV20-1, the J call TRBJ1-5; D might be TRBD1 (6 bases). The source material was CD4+ T cells from blood, cultured in vitro. This sequence was found in a human donor who had recovered from COVID-19. The chain's CDR3 is CSARIGQYSNQPQHF. In nucleotides, the CDR3 is TGCAGTGCTAGGATCGGACAGTATAGCAATCAGCCCCAGCATTTT.